These 31 T cell receptor beta chains share one sample of origin, sequenced in a study of blood T cell repertoires in COVID-19. Produced via immunoSEQ multiplex PCR; TCRdb's table is partial and in-frame only. The data hold some 320,000 clones, with over 85% observed a single time. The sample taken for sequencing was peripheral blood. All receptors derive from a woman aged 25-40 years with COVID-19, enrolled during active disease.

V gene TRBV19 combines with J gene TRBJ1-5, with 8 bases identical to TRBD1. Trimming at V came to 7 bases and at J to 6 bases, leaving 11 bases not matched to a gene. This CDR3 contains 15 residues. CDR1 is LNHDA and CDR2 is SQIVND in the germline V gene (reference sequence). Written as DNA, the CDR3 is TGTGCCAGTACCGAAACAGGGGGTCTATCTCAGCCCCAGCATTTT. Its translation: CASTETGGLSQPQHF. Variable domain in full (rest from reference TRBV19 and TRBJ1-5): DGGITQSPKYLFRKEGQNVTLSCEQNLNHDAMYWYRQDPGQGLRLIYYSQIVNDFQKGDIAEGYSVSREKKESFPLTVTSAQKNPTAFYLCASTETGGLSQPQHFGDGTRLSIL.

This sequence joins TRBV5-1 and TRBJ2-3, with 13 bases lining up with TRBD2. The V gene's germline CDR1 is SGHRS and CDR2 YFSETQ. After removal of 3 bases from V and 9 bases from J, the junction contained 10 bases not matched to a gene. This CDR3 comprises 16 residues. The CDR3 bases are TGCGCCAGCAGCTCCGGGCTACTAGCGGGGGGGTACACGCAGTATTTT. Its translation is CASSSGLLAGGYTQYF.

This clone has more than one count but fewer than ten. This rearrangement joins TRBV29-1 to TRBJ1-5; D may be TRBD1 (6 bases). The germline gives CDR1 SQVTM, CDR2 ANQGSEA. The CDR3 has 15 residues. The V end was cut by 6 bases, the J end by 2 bases, with 17 bases between. Here the CDR3 DNA reads TGCAGCGTCGGCGAGGGGGTGCTTGGCAATCAGCCCCAGCATTTT. Amino acid sequence: CSVGEGVLGNQPQHF.

The V gene is TRBV6-1, the J gene TRBJ2-3, with 8 bases aligning to TRBD1. The CDR3 is made up of 16 amino acids. CDR1 is MNHNS and CDR2 is SASEGT in the germline V gene. V lost 3 bases and J lost 2; bases outside the gene matches: 7. The CDR3 region is CASSDPGQAFTDTQYF. CDR3 in DNA: TGTGCCAGCAGTGATCCGGGACAGGCGTTCACAGATACGCAGTATTTT.

This clone was picked up a small number of times. V gene TRBV24-1 combines with J gene TRBJ2-2, with D unclear. Trimming stripped 7 bases from V and 1 base from J, with 6 bases between. The CDR3 extends over 13 amino acids. The germline V gene has CDR1 KGHDR and CDR2 SFDVKD. CDR3 sequence (DNA): TGTGCCACCAGGGCTCGGAACACCGGGGAGCTGTTTTTT. This codes for CATRARNTGELFF.

J is TRBJ1-2 and V is TRBV2, with D possibly matching TRBD1 (5 bases). Trimming removed 8 bases from V and 1 base from J, with 14 bases in between. Germline CDR1 is SNHLY and CDR2 is FYNNEI. The CDR3 consists of 14 residues. The CDR3 nucleotides are TGTGCCAGCCTTTTTGGGGCCGGTAACTATGGCTACACCTTC. Translation gives CASLFGAGNYGYTF. Filled out from reference TRBV2 and TRBJ1-2, the complete variable domain reads EPEVTQTPSHQVTQMGQEVILRCVPISNHLYFYWYRQILGQKVEFLVSFYNNEISEKSEIFDDQFSVERPDGSNFTLKIRSTKLEDSAMYFCASLFGAGNYGYTFGSGTRLTVV.

This clone was recorded a few times. V usage is TRBV7-9 and J usage is TRBJ1-1; D not certain. CDR3 size: 13 residues. Trimming pared 1 base from V and 4 bases from J, leaving 7 bases between. CDR1 is SEHNR, CDR2 FQNEAQ, per germline (reference sequence). In DNA, the CDR3 is TGTGCCAGCAGCTTAGACCCGGGCACTGAAGCTTTCTTT. Translated: CASSLDPGTEAFF.

CDR3 in amino acids: CASRRTSSSYEQYF. Here the CDR3 DNA reads TGCGCCAGCCGGAGGACTTCGAGCTCCTACGAGCAGTACTTC. The J gene is TRBJ2-7, the V gene TRBV4-1, with D maybe TRBD2 (5 bases). The CDR3 covers 14 residues. V lost 8 bases and J 0 bases, leaving 14 bases between the germline ends. Looked up from germline, CDR1 is MGHRA and CDR2 is YSYEKL.

V is TRBV5-6 and J is TRBJ1-1; D unresolved. V shed 4 bases and J shed 3 bases, with 7 bases lying between them. The length of the CDR3 is 12 residues. Germline V gene data show CDR1 as SGHDT and CDR2 as YYEEEE. DNA for the CDR3: TGTGCCAGCAGCGCATACTACACTGAAGCTTTCTTT. Its protein product is CASSAYYTEAFF. The full variable domain, its missing parts supplied by reference TRBV5-6 and TRBJ1-1, is DAGVTQSPTHLIKTRGQQVTLRCSPKSGHDTVSWYQQALGQGPQFIFQYYEEEERQRGNFPDRFSGHQFPNYSSELNVNALLLGDSALYLCASSAYYTEAFFGQGTRLTVV.

The table lists this clone with a count of one. The chain carries TRBV14 and TRBJ2-1, with a weak D call TRBD1 (6 bases). V dropped 2 bases and J dropped 6 bases, with 20 bases sitting between them. CDR3 size: 17 residues. CDR1 and CDR2 from the germline V gene are SGHDN and FVKESK. CDR3 DNA: TGTGCCAGCAGCCAACTCCAGACAGGTCCCCTTAGCAATGAGCAGTTCTTC. Translating gives CASSQLQTGPLSNEQFF. The full variable domain, completed using reference TRBV14 and TRBJ2-1, is EAGVTQFPSHSVIEKGQTVTLRCDPISGHDNLYWYRRVMGKEIKFLLHFVKESKQDESGMPNNRFLAERTGGTYSTLKVQPAELEDSGVYFCASSQLQTGPLSNEQFFGPGTRLTVL.

This clone was recorded once. The genes are TRBV2 and TRBJ2-3; 8 positions match TRBD1. Germline V gene lookup returns CDR1 SNHLY and CDR2 FYNNEI. Unmatched junction bases numbered 10, after V lost 7 bases and J lost 4 bases. The CDR3 runs to 15 residues. For the CDR3, the DNA is TGTGCCAGCATAGGACAGGGCCCAATCGCAGATACGCAGTATTTT. This codes for CASIGQGPIADTQYF.

V and J are TRBV5-1 and TRBJ2-1, with 12 bases fitting TRBD2. The CDR3 length is 14 residues. With V trimmed by 3 bases and J by 10 bases, 5 bases remained unmatched. The germline V gene encodes CDR1 SGHRS and CDR2 YFSETQ. CDR3 DNA: TGCGCCAGCAGCTCTCCGGGACTAGCGGGCGAGCAGTTCTTC. This sequence encodes CASSSPGLAGEQFF.

This clone has just a few counts. This chain connects TRBV12-3 or TRBV12-4 to TRBJ2-7; D gene ambiguous. The CDR3 has 12 residues. The germline V and J ends were trimmed by 6 bases and 3 bases, with 9 bases remaining between them. CDR3 in amino acids: CASSNSHYEQYF. CDR3 DNA sequence: TGTGCCAGCAGCAATTCCCACTACGAGCAGTACTTC.

This chain links TRBV5-1 with TRBJ2-3; 10 nucleotides align to TRBD2. Germline-derived CDR1 and CDR2 are SGHRS and YFSETQ. The CDR3 covers 14 residues. Losses at the gene ends were 5 bases for V and 2 bases for J; bases not matched to a gene: 2. For the CDR3, the DNA is TGCGCCAGCAGTGGACTAGCGGTCACAGATACGCAGTATTTT. Translating gives CASSGLAVTDTQYF.

V and J are TRBV20-1 and TRBJ1-4; TRBD1 might be the D (6 bases). Trimming removed 3 bases from V and 4 bases from J, with 15 bases in between. This CDR3 has 15 amino acids. Germline V gene sequence: CDR1 DFQATT, CDR2 SNEGSKA (reference sequence). Here the CDR3 DNA reads TGCAGTGCTAGTAATCGCCGGACAGATAATGAAAAACTGTTTTTT. Amino acid sequence: CSASNRRTDNEKLFF.

The J gene is TRBJ2-2, the V gene TRBV5-6; D not resolved. V lost 0 bases and J 6 bases, leaving 6 bases between the germline ends. Per the germline V gene, CDR1 is SGHDT and CDR2 is YYEEEE. This CDR3 is built from 13 residues. In DNA form, the CDR3 reads TGTGCCAGCAGCTTGGTACTATCCGGGGAGCTGTTTTTT. This sequence encodes CASSLVLSGELFF.

The chain carries TRBV7-9 and TRBJ2-1; tentative D call: TRBD2 (5 bases). Germline assignment: CDR1 SEHNR and CDR2 FQNEAQ (reference sequence). Trimming took 4 bases from V and 9 from J, leaving 16 bases between them. The CDR3 has 14 residues. CDR3 sequence: CASSSGTRGGEQFF. Written as DNA, the CDR3 is TGTGCCAGCAGCTCGGGAACACGGGGTGGTGAGCAGTTCTTC.

This clone was observed a few times. The genes are TRBV2 and TRBJ1-4; the D gene is possibly TRBD1 (6 bases). The germline V gene has CDR1 SNHLY and CDR2 FYNNEI. Trimming shortened V by 4 bases and J by 8 bases, and 17 bases separated the two germline ends. CDR3 size: 15 residues. This chain's CDR3 is CASSGRQATLEKLFF. In nucleotides, the CDR3 is TGTGCCAGCAGTGGCCGACAGGCTACATTGGAAAAACTGTTTTTT.

The CDR3 DNA reads as TGTGCCAGCTCTCTCCCGGGGGAGCCCCAGCATTTT. It codes for CASSLPGEPQHF. V usage is TRBV18 and J usage is TRBJ1-5, with D maybe TRBD1 (5 bases). The germline V gene encodes CDR1 KGHSH and CDR2 LQKENI. Trimming took 6 bases from V and 8 from J, leaving 11 bases between them. This CDR3 has 12 residues.

This clone is a singleton in its sample. This chain connects TRBV5-1 to TRBJ2-3; D is unresolved. This CDR3 is built from 14 residues. The germline V gene has CDR1 SGHRS and CDR2 YFSETQ. V lost 0 bases, J lost 6 bases, and 11 bases lay in between. In DNA, the CDR3 is TGCGCCAGCAGCTTGGGAGAGCAATCGGATACGCAGTATTTT. It translates to CASSLGEQSDTQYF. Complete variable domain (other parts from reference TRBV5-1 and TRBJ2-3): KAGVTQTPRYLIKTRGQQVTLSCSPISGHRSVSWYQQTPGQGLQFLFEYFSETQRNKGNFPGRFSGRQFSNSRSEMNVSTLELGDSALYLCASSLGEQSDTQYFGPGTRLTVL.

This chain joins TRBV18 and TRBJ1-2; D gene unclear. Deletions cut 7 bases from V and 6 bases from J, with 12 bases between. The CDR3 covers 12 residues. CDR1 and CDR2 from the germline V gene are KGHSH and LQKENI. CDR3 amino acids: CASLGGRDGYTF. The CDR3 DNA reads as TGTGCCAGCTTGGGAGGACGCGATGGCTACACCTTC.

CDR3 sequence (DNA): TGTGCCACCTCTAGCGGGGGGCCCACAGATACGCAGTATTTT. It translates to CATSSGGPTDTQYF. The chain is built from TRBV28 and TRBJ2-3; 11 bases match TRBD2. The CDR3 totals 14 residues. Trimming took 10 bases from V and 2 from J; bases not matched to a gene: 5. Looked up from germline, CDR1 is MDHEN and CDR2 is SYDVKM. The complete variable domain, with remaining parts taken from reference TRBV28 and TRBJ2-3, reads DVKVTQSSRYLVKRTGEKVFLECVQDMDHENMFWYRQDPGLGLRLIYFSYDVKMKEKGDIPEGYSVSREKKERFSLILESASTNQTSMYLCATSSGGPTDTQYFGPGTRLTVL.

The chain is built from TRBV19 and TRBJ1-2, with D tentatively TRBD1 (5 bases). The CDR3 totals 16 residues. Trimming stripped 7 bases from V and 0 bases from J, with 18 bases between. In germline, CDR1 is LNHDA, CDR2 SQIVND (reference sequence). The CDR3 sequence: CASTSRGSPANYGYTF. In DNA form, the CDR3 reads TGTGCCAGTACTAGCCGGGGGTCCCCAGCTAACTATGGCTACACCTTC.

This clone was seen a single time. J is TRBJ2-2 and V is TRBV6-5; D possibly corresponds to TRBD1 (5 bases). The V end was cut by 5 bases, the J end by 6 bases, with 7 bases between. From germline, CDR1 is MNHEY and CDR2 SVGAGI. The CDR3 runs 12 residues. The CDR3 reads CASSQGSGELFF. The CDR3 coding sequence is TGTGCCAGCAGTCAGGGATCCGGGGAGCTGTTTTTT.

On this clone itself: This same CDR3 is encoded by further DNA sequences in the sample. CDR3 nucleotides: TGTGCCAGCAGCTTGGTCGCGGGGGGGCGAGAGACCCAGTACTTC. It specifies CASSLVAGGRETQYF. The chain links TRBV5-6 to TRBJ2-5; 9 bases map to TRBD2. The length of the CDR3 is 15 residues. The V and J ends lost 0 bases and 4 bases, in that order; junction bases with no gene match: 4. CDR1 is SGHDT, CDR2 YYEEEE, per germline. Supplemented by reference TRBV5-6 and TRBJ2-5, the full variable domain reads DAGVTQSPTHLIKTRGQQVTLRCSPKSGHDTVSWYQQALGQGPQFIFQYYEEEERQRGNFPDRFSGHQFPNYSSELNVNALLLGDSALYLCASSLVAGGRETQYFGPGTRLLVL.

The chain employs TRBV5-1 and TRBJ1-4, with D possibly matching TRBD1 (5 bases). The V end was cut by 0 bases, the J end by 0 bases, with 6 bases between. Per the germline V gene, CDR1 is SGHRS and CDR2 is YFSETQ. This CDR3 is built from 15 residues. The CDR3: CASSLGQTTNEKLFF. The CDR3 DNA reads as TGCGCCAGCAGCTTGGGACAGACAACTAATGAAAAACTGTTTTTT.

The table lists this clone with a count of one. The J gene is TRBJ2-3, the V gene TRBV5-1; the D gene is possibly TRBD2 (6 bases). The V gene lost 4 bases and the J gene lost 6 bases, with 15 bases spanning the gap. The CDR3 sequence is 14 residues long. CDR1 is SGHRS and CDR2 is YFSETQ in the germline V gene. CDR3 nucleotide sequence: TGCGCCAGCAGCCCGGGGACTGGGAGGGATACGCAGTATTTT. This sequence encodes CASSPGTGRDTQYF.

The V gene is TRBV15, the J gene TRBJ2-4, with TRBD2 matching 8 bases. With V trimmed by 1 base and J by 6 bases, 5 bases remained unmatched. Per germline, CDR1 LNHNV and CDR2 YYDKDF (reference sequence). This CDR3 comprises 15 residues. The CDR3 DNA is TGTGCCACCAGCAGAGTCGGGGGGGGCGGAAACATTCAGTACTTC. This sequence encodes CATSRVGGGGNIQYF. The full variable domain, rest sourced from reference TRBV15 and TRBJ2-4, is DAMVIQNPRYQVTQFGKPVTLSCSQTLNHNVMYWYQQKSSQAPKLLFHYYDKDFNNEADTPDNFQSRRPNTSFCFLDIRSPGLGDTAMYLCATSRVGGGGNIQYFGAGTRLSVL.

V is TRBV12-3 or TRBV12-4 and J is TRBJ2-7; 7 bases fit TRBD2. The CDR3 is 12 residues long. V was pared by 3 bases and J by 5 bases, with 1 base of the junction left unmatched. The CDR3 loop reads CASSLGGNEQYF. The CDR3 DNA reads TGTGCCAGCAGTTTGGGGGGGAACGAGCAGTACTTC.

This clone appeared a few times. V and J are TRBV19 and TRBJ1-1, with D tentatively TRBD1 (5 bases). The germline V and J ends were trimmed by 3 bases and 2 bases, with 13 bases remaining between them. In germline, CDR1 is LNHDA, CDR2 SQIVND (reference sequence). The CDR3 is 15 amino acids. CDR3 sequence: CASSIRADFNTEAFF. In nucleotides, the CDR3 is TGTGCCAGTAGTATCAGGGCAGACTTTAACACTGAAGCTTTCTTT. The complete variable domain, with remaining parts taken from reference TRBV19 and TRBJ1-1, reads DGGITQSPKYLFRKEGQNVTLSCEQNLNHDAMYWYRQDPGQGLRLIYYSQIVNDFQKGDIAEGYSVSREKKESFPLTVTSAQKNPTAFYLCASSIRADFNTEAFFGQGTRLTVV.

This chain uses TRBV4-2 with TRBJ1-2, with 7 bases matching TRBD1. The germline V gene has CDR1 LGHNA and CDR2 YNFKEQ. J was trimmed by 3 bases and V by 0 bases; bases with no gene match: 1. The CDR3 loop spans 14 amino acids. The CDR3 here is CASSQDQGDYGYTF. CDR3 sequence (DNA): TGTGCCAGCAGCCAAGATCAGGGGGACTATGGCTACACCTTC.